These 21 T cell receptor beta chains came from one sample sequenced in a study of T cell responses to AZD1222 COVID-19 vaccine. Using immunoSEQ multiplex PCR, the repertoire was profiled, and TCRdb retains in-frame clones only, with some absent. The top ten clones hold approximately 4.2% of a sample with 95,000 to 150,000 clones, roughly nine tenths of them seen once. The sample was peripheral blood, taken on day 0 of AZD1222 vaccination. The receptors derive from an adult in good health.

V usage is TRBV5-1 and J usage is TRBJ2-1, with D unresolved. This CDR3 spans 12 amino acids. Trimming left V 5 bases short and J 0 bases short, with 3 bases between. CDR1 is SGHRS and CDR2 is YFSETQ in the germline V gene. The CDR3 loop reads CASSTSYNEQFF. The DNA for the CDR3 is TGCGCCAGCAGTACCTCCTACAATGAGCAGTTCTTC.

The chain links TRBV5-1 to TRBJ1-1; D is unclear. The germline CDR1 and CDR2 sequences are SGHRS and YFSETQ. V dropped 1 base and J dropped 3 bases, with 10 bases sitting between them. CDR3 length equals 14 residues. CDR3 residues: CASSLSGFDTEAFF. CDR3 sequence (DNA): TGCGCCAGCAGCTTGTCAGGCTTCGACACTGAAGCTTTCTTT.

This clone has more than one count but fewer than ten. The chain recombines TRBV4-3 with TRBJ2-5; 8 bases map to TRBD1. Germline V gene data show CDR1 as LGHNA and CDR2 as YSLEER. The CDR3 sequence is 15 residues long. V lost 0 bases to trimming and J lost 1 base; unmatched junction nucleotides: 1. CDR3 DNA sequence: TGCGCCAGCAGCCAAGAGGGGACAGGCCAAGAGACCCAGTACTTC. Encoded protein: CASSQEGTGQETQYF.

J is TRBJ1-1 and V is TRBV30; D not resolved. V was trimmed by 3 bases and J by 1 base, leaving 15 bases between them. Per germline, CDR1 GTSNPN and CDR2 SVGIG (reference sequence). The CDR3 is made up of 15 amino acids. The CDR3 sequence: CAWRTGINPNTEAFF. The CDR3 DNA follows: TGTGCCTGGAGGACCGGGATTAATCCGAACACTGAAGCTTTCTTT. The complete variable domain, with remaining parts taken from reference TRBV30 and TRBJ1-1, reads SQTIHQWPATLVQPVGSPLSLECTVEGTSNPNLYWYRQAAGRGLQLLFYSVGIGQISSEVPQNLSASRPQDRQFILSSKKLLLSDSGFYLCAWRTGINPNTEAFFGQGTRLTVV.

V usage is TRBV19 and J usage is TRBJ1-3; D not certain. V was clipped by 9 bases and J by 0 bases, with 9 bases between them. CDR3 length: 13 amino acids. Per germline, CDR1 LNHDA and CDR2 SQIVND (reference sequence). The CDR3 region is CASFEISGNTIYF. In nucleotides, the CDR3 is TGTGCCAGCTTTGAGATCTCTGGAAACACCATATATTTT.

The J gene is TRBJ2-7, the V gene TRBV7-2, with TRBD1 matching 8 bases. The V gene's germline CDR1 is SGHTA and CDR2 FQGNSA. The CDR3 is made up of 15 amino acids. Trimming took 2 bases from V and 4 from J; bases not matched to a gene: 7. The CDR3 DNA is TGTGCCAGCAGCTTAAGGACAGGGAAAAGTTACGAGCAGTACTTC. Its protein is CASSLRTGKSYEQYF.

This sequence joins TRBV7-2 and TRBJ2-1, with TRBD2 as a possible D gene (6 bases). The germline CDR1 and CDR2 sequences are SGHTA and FQGNSA. V gave up 5 bases and J gave up 10 bases, with 15 bases separating them. There are 13 residues in the CDR3. The CDR3 here is CASSPDFSGEQFF. In DNA, the CDR3 is TGTGCCAGCAGCCCCGACTTCAGCGGGGAGCAGTTCTTC.

The rearrangement uses TRBV7-2 and TRBJ1-5; the D gene is possibly TRBD1 (6 bases). The CDR3 loop spans 15 amino acids. V was shortened by 5 bases and J by 2 bases, with 13 bases between the two germline ends. Germline assignment: CDR1 SGHTA and CDR2 FQGNSA. As DNA, the CDR3 is TGTGCCAGCAGCCCCTGGGCAGGGGGCAATCAGCCCCAGCATTTT. Translating it yields CASSPWAGGNQPQHF.

This sequence joins TRBV4-1 and TRBJ1-6; D possibly corresponds to TRBD1 (6 bases). This CDR3 spans 15 amino acids. Germline CDR1 is MGHRA and CDR2 is YSYEKL. V was cut by 0 bases and J by 8 bases, with 11 bases left in between. CDR3 residues: CASSQEKDSDSPLHF. In DNA, the CDR3 is TGCGCCAGCAGCCAAGAGAAGGACAGCGATTCACCCCTCCACTTT.

This chain links TRBV10-3 with TRBJ2-1, with a weak D call TRBD2 (6 bases). V lost 11 bases and J 7 bases, leaving 21 bases between the germline ends. From germline, CDR1 is ENHRY and CDR2 SYGVKD. The CDR3 consists of 14 residues. The CDR3 DNA is TGTGCCTCGAGTGGTGAGGAGGCGGGAAATGAGCAGTTCTTC. It encodes CASSGEEAGNEQFF.

The chain joins TRBV6-6 to TRBJ2-1; D gene unclear. V was clipped by 8 bases and J by 5 bases, with 19 bases between them. The CDR3 totals 15 residues. Looked up from germline, CDR1 is MNHNY and CDR2 is SVGAGI (reference sequence). The CDR3 nucleotides read TGTGCCAGCTGCCCTCCATATACCCTAAACAATGAGCAGTTCTTC. It yields the protein CASCPPYTLNNEQFF.

This chain links TRBV2 with TRBJ1-4, with 9 bases lining up with TRBD1. Germline V gene lookup returns CDR1 SNHLY and CDR2 FYNNEI. Germline trimming cut 7 bases from V and 7 bases from J; bases unmatched to any gene: 10. This CDR3 contains 15 residues. The CDR3 loop reads CASNQGTGKAEKLFF. In DNA, the CDR3 is TGTGCCAGCAACCAGGGGACAGGGAAGGCTGAAAAACTGTTTTTT.

V and J are TRBV28 and TRBJ1-2, with a weak D call TRBD1 (5 bases). Germline CDR1 reads MDHEN; CDR2 reads SYDVKM. Trimming took off 2 bases at V and 7 bases at J, with 5 bases between the two ends. This CDR3 has 11 amino acids. The DNA for the CDR3 is TGTGCCAGCAGTTTAGGGGCTGGCTACACCTTC. Its protein is CASSLGAGYTF.

The chain carries TRBV4-1 and TRBJ1-1; D call uncertain. Trimming left V 4 bases short and J 1 base short, with 22 bases between. Per germline, CDR1 MGHRA and CDR2 YSYEKL. The CDR3 extends over 18 amino acids. The CDR3 loop is CASSPPLLLLSPNTEAFF. The CDR3 DNA reads as TGCGCCAGCAGCCCACCCCTCCTCTTACTCAGCCCGAACACTGAAGCTTTCTTT.

The chain carries TRBV6-5 and TRBJ2-7; the match to TRBD1 covers 9 bases. CDR3 size: 13 residues. The junction had 2 bases not matched to a gene; V was cut back by 5 bases and J by 3 bases. Germline-derived CDR1 and CDR2 are MNHEY and SVGAGI. The chain's CDR3 is CASSRTGVYEQYF. CDR3 bases: TGTGCCAGCAGTCGGACAGGGGTCTACGAGCAGTACTTC.

The V and J genes are TRBV10-3 and TRBJ1-1, with D possibly matching TRBD1 (5 bases). V dropped 11 bases and J dropped 5 bases, with 18 bases sitting between them. The CDR3 is made up of 13 amino acids. From germline, CDR1 is ENHRY and CDR2 SYGVKD. CDR3 sequence (DNA): TGTGCCCCTCCAAGGGGTTTTGGAACTGAAGCTTTCTTT. Translation: CAPPRGFGTEAFF.

Remarks on this clone: An end of the junction differs from the germline gene, which may be a read error. V is TRBV5-1 and J is TRBJ2-7, with a weak D call TRBD1 (7 bases). Germline CDR1 reads SGHRS; CDR2 reads YFSETQ. The CDR3 runs to 16 residues. The CDR3 DNA reads TGCGCCAGCAGCTTGGAAGTGGGACTGACAGGGCCCATTACGGACTTC. Residues: CASSLEVGLTGPITDF.

The chain joins TRBV10-3 to TRBJ2-6; no firm D call. The ends were cut back, 0 bases at V and 1 base at J, with 7 bases in the middle. CDR3 length: 16 amino acids. Germline loops: CDR1 ENHRY, CDR2 SYGVKD. The CDR3 spells CAISESAPSGANVLTF. Written as DNA, the CDR3 is TGTGCCATCAGTGAGTCGGCACCATCTGGGGCCAACGTCCTGACTTTC.

The chain employs TRBV4-2 and TRBJ1-6; no reliable D call. The CDR3 contains 17 residues. V lost 2 bases and J 0 bases, leaving 11 bases between the germline ends. Germline lookup yields CDR1 LGHNA and CDR2 YNFKEQ. CDR3 DNA: TGTGCCAGCAGCCAACCGCTACGGAGCTCCTATAATTCACCCCTCCACTTT. This translates into CASSQPLRSSYNSPLHF.

This rearrangement joins TRBV28 to TRBJ2-1; D gene uncertain. The V end was cut by 7 bases, the J end by 9 bases, with 16 bases between. Germline loops: CDR1 MDHEN, CDR2 SYDVKM. The CDR3 is made up of 13 amino acids. The CDR3, as DNA: TGTGCCAGCACCCGAGCCACGAGTGGTGAGCAGTTCTTC. It codes for CASTRATSGEQFF.

V is TRBV28 and J is TRBJ1-3; 10 nucleotides align to TRBD1. The CDR3 contains 14 residues. Germline V gene data show CDR1 as MDHEN and CDR2 as SYDVKM. Unmatched junction bases numbered 1, after V lost 3 bases and J lost 5 bases. This CDR3 is CASSLGQGRNTIYF. In DNA, the CDR3 is TGTGCCAGCAGTTTGGGACAGGGGCGAAACACCATATATTTT.